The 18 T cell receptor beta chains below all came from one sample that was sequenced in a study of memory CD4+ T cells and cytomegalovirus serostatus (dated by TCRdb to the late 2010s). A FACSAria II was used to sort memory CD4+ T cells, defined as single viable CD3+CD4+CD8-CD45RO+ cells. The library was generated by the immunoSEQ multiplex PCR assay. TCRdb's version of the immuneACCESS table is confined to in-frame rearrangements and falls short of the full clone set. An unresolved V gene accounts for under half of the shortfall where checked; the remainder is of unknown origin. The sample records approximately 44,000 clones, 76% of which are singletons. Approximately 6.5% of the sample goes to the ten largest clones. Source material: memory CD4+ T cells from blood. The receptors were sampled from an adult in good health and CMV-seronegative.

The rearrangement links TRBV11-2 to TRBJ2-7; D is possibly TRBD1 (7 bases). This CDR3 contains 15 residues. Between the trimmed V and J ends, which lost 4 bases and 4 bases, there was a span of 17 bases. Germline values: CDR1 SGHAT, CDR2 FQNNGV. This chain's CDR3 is CASSSLGGGIYEQYF. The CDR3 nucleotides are TGTGCCAGCAGCTCCCTCGGAGGGGGCATATACGAGCAGTACTTC.

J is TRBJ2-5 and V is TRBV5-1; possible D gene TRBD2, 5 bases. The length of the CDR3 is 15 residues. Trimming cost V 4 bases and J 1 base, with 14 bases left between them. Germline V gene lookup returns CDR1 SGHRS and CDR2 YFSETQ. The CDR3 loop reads CASSREARPQETQYF. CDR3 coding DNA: TGCGCCAGCAGCCGGGAAGCTCGCCCCCAAGAGACCCAGTACTTC. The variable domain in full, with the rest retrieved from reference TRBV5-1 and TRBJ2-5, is KAGVTQTPRYLIKTRGQQVTLSCSPISGHRSVSWYQQTPGQGLQFLFEYFSETQRNKGNFPGRFSGRQFSNSRSEMNVSTLELGDSALYLCASSREARPQETQYFGPGTRLLVL.

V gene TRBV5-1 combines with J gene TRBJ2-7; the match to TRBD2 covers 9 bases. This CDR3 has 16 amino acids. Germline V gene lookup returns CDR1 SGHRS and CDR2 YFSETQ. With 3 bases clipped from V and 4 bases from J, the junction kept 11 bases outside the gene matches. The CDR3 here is CASSSLVAGVFYEQYF. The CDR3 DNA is TGCGCCAGCAGCTCCCTGGTAGCGGGAGTGTTTTACGAGCAGTACTTC.

This chain's CDR3 is CASSAGQGGRDNEKLFF. The CDR3 DNA reads TGTGCCAGCTCGGCGGGACAGGGGGGCCGAGATAATGAAAAACTGTTTTTT. This chain connects TRBV18 to TRBJ1-4; 11 bases fit TRBD1. J gave up 4 bases and V 6 bases, and 10 bases lay outside the gene matches. Per the germline V gene, CDR1 is KGHSH and CDR2 is LQKENI. The CDR3 totals 17 residues.

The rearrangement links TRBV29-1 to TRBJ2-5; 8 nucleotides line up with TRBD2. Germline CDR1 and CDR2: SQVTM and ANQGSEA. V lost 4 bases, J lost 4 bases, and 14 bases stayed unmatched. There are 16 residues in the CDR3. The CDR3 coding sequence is TGCAGCGTTGGCGGGGCTAGCGGGCCACTGGGAGAGACCCAGTACTTC. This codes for CSVGGASGPLGETQYF.

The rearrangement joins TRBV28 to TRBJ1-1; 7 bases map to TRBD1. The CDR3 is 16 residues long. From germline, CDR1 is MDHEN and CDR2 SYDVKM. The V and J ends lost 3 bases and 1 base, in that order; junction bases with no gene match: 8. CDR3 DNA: TGTGCCAGCAGTTTCGGAGGGGACAGCTCGAACACTGAAGCTTTCTTT. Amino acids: CASSFGGDSSNTEAFF. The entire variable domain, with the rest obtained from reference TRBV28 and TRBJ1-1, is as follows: DVKVTQSSRYLVKRTGEKVFLECVQDMDHENMFWYRQDPGLGLRLIYFSYDVKMKEKGDIPEGYSVSREKKERFSLILESASTNQTSMYLCASSFGGDSSNTEAFFGQGTRLTVV.

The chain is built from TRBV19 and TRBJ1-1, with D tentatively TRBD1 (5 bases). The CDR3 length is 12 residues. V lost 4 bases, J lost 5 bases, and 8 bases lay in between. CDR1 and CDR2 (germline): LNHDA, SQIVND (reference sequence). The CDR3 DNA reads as TGTGCCAGTAGTACAGGGTGGACTGAAGCTTTCTTT. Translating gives CASSTGWTEAFF.

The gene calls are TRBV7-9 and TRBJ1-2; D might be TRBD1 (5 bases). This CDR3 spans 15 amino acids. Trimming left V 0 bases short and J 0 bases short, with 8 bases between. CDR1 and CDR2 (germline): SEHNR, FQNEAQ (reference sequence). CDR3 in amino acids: CASSLAGGTNYGYTF. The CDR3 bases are TGTGCCAGCAGCTTAGCCGGGGGGACTAACTATGGCTACACCTTC.

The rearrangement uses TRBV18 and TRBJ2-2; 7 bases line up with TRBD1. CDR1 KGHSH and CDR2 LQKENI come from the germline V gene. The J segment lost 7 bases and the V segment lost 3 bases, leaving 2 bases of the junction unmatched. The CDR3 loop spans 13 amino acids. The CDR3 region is CASSPTGIGELFF. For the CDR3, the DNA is TGTGCCAGCTCACCGACAGGGATCGGGGAGCTGTTTTTT.

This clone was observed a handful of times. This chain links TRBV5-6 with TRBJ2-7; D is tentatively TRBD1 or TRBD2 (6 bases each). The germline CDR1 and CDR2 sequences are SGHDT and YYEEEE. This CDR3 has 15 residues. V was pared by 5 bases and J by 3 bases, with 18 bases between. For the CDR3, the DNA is TGTGCCAGCAGGCTCAGGAGGGGGGTAAGCTACGAGCAGTACTTC. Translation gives CASRLRRGVSYEQYF.

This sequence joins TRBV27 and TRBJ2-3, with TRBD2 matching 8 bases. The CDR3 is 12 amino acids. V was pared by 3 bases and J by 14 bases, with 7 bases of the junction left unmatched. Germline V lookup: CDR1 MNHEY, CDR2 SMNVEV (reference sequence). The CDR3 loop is CASSFLAGPVYF. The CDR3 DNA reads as TGTGCCAGCAGTTTCCTAGCGGGTCCCGTGTATTTT.

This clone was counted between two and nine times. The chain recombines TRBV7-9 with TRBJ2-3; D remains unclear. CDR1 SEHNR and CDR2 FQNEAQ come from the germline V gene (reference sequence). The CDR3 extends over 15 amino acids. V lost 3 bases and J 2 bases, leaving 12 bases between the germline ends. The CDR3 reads CASSFGGSTTDTQYF. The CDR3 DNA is TGTGCCAGCAGCTTTGGCGGCTCCACCACAGATACGCAGTATTTT.

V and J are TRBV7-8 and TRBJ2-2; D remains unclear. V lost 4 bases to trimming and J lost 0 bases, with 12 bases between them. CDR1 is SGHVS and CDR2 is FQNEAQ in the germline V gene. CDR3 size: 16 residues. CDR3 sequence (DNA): TGTGCCAGCAGCTACCTAAGGGTTACGAACACCGGGGAGCTGTTTTTT. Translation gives CASSYLRVTNTGELFF.

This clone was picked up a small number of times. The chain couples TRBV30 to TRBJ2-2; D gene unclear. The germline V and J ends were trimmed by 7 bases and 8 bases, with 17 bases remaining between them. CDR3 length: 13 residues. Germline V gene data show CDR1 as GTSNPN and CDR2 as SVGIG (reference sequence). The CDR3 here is CASTTAARGELFF. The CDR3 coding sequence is TGTGCCTCGACGACTGCGGCGAGAGGGGAGCTGTTTTTT.

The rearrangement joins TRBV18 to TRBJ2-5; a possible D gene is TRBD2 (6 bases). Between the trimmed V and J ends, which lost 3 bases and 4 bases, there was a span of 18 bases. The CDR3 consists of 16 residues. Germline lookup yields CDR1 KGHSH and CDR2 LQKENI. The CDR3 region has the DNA TGTGCCAGCTCACCGGGGGGTTTGGGCATCCGAGAGACCCAGTACTTC. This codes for CASSPGGLGIRETQYF.

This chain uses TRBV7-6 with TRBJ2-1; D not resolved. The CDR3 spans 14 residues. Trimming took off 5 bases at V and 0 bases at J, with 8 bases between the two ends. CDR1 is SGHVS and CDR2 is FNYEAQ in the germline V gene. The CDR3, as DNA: TGTGCCAGCAGCCCAATACCCTCCTACAATGAGCAGTTCTTC. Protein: CASSPIPSYNEQFF. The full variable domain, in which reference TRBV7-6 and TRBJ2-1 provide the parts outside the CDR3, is GAGVSQSPRYKVTKRGQDVALRCDPISGHVSLYWYRQALGQGPEFLTYFNYEAQQDKSGLPNDRFSAERPEGSISTLTIQRTEQRDSAMYRCASSPIPSYNEQFFGPGTRLTVL.

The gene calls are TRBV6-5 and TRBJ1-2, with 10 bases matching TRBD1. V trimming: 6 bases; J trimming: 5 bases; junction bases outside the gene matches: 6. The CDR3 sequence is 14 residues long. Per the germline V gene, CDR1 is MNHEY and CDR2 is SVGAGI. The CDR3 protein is CASRRGQGIYGYTF. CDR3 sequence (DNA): TGTGCCAGCAGACGGGGACAGGGGATTTATGGCTACACCTTC.

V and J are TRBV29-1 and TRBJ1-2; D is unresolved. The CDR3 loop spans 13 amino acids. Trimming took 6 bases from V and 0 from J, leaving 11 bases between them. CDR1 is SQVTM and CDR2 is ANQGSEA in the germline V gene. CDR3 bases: TGCAGCGTCCAGGTGGGCGCTAACTATGGCTACACCTTC. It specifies CSVQVGANYGYTF.